The 25 T cell receptor beta chains presented below share a single source sample, sequenced in a study of spatial heterogeneity in lung cancer. TCRdb processed the 5' RACE reads anew with MiXCR; each CDR3 protein has one entry. Here the sample spans 7,500 to 10,000 distinct CDR3 sequences, 3% to 4.5% being singletons. The time point was: blood taken at disease recurrence. Whole RNA from tumor, nontumor lung or frozen PBMC was sequenced unsorted. The sequenced sample was PBMCs, obtained at recurrence. The receptors come from a female donor with early-stage non-small cell lung cancer.

This clonotype was seen at least ten times. The size of this beta chain means little, since it is a stray read in a library made for alpha chains. The chain couples TRBV11-2 to TRBJ2-1; D is ambiguous. This CDR3 comprises 15 residues. Trimming stripped 5 bases from V and 3 bases from J, with 14 bases between. The germline CDR1 and CDR2 sequences are SGHAT and FQNNGV. As DNA, the CDR3 is TGTGCCAGCAGCCTACAAGGGATAGACTACAATGAGCAGTTCTTC. It is translated as CASSLQGIDYNEQFF.

As concerns this clonotype: Since it is a stray read in a library aimed at alpha chains, this beta chain has a size that is not meaningful. This chain uses TRBV6-6 with TRBJ1-2; no reliable D call. CDR3 length: 12 amino acids. Between the trimmed V and J ends, which lost 3 bases and 4 bases, there was a span of 6 bases. CDR1 and CDR2 from the germline V gene are MNHNY and SVGAGI (reference sequence). The CDR3 nucleotides are TGTGCCAGCAGTTATCAACGCTATGGCTACACCTTC. This gives the protein CASSYQRYGYTF.

This clonotype came up many times. The library was designed around alpha chains, so this beta chain is a stray read whose abundance carries little weight. The chain employs TRBV6-5 and TRBJ2-2; no reliable D call. V lost 2 bases and J lost 2, with 9 bases in between. The CDR3 loop spans 15 amino acids. Germline V CDR1 and CDR2: MNHEY, SVGAGI. CDR3 sequence: CASSYGQYNTGELFF. CDR3 coding DNA: TGTGCCAGCAGTTACGGGCAGTATAACACCGGGGAGCTGTTTTTT.

This clonotype was seen many times. This beta chain turned up in a library designed for alpha chains; as an off-target read, its abundance says little. The rearrangement links TRBV9 to TRBJ2-1, with D possibly TRBD2 on 6 matching bases. The CDR3 covers 13 residues. Trimming left V 1 base short and J 8 bases short, with 10 bases between. Per the germline V gene, CDR1 is SGDLS and CDR2 is YYNGEE. The CDR3 coding sequence is TGTGCCAGCAGCGTATCCGCTAGCGATGAGCAGTTCTTC. Its translation is CASSVSASDEQFF.

This clonotype was detected ten times or more. Because the library targeted alpha chains, this beta chain is an off-target read whose size means little. The V and J genes are TRBV4-2 and TRBJ2-7; D uncertain. The CDR3 length is 11 residues. V lost 0 bases, J lost 5 bases, and 2 bases lay in between. The germline V gene has CDR1 LGHNA and CDR2 YNFKEQ. CDR3 nucleotides: TGTGCCAGCAGCCAAGAGGACGAGCAGTACTTC. Translated, it gives CASSQEDEQYF.

This clonotype was counted ten times or more. This beta chain appears as a stray read in a library generated for alpha chains; its size is not informative. The chain recombines TRBV28 with TRBJ1-2, with D possibly TRBD1 on 5 matching bases. The CDR3 spans 14 residues. Germline CDR1 is MDHEN and CDR2 is SYDVKM. The V end was cut by 4 bases, the J end by 2 bases, with 11 bases between. In nucleotides, the CDR3 is TGTGCCAGCAGTTGGCGGGACCGCAACTATGGCTACACCTTC. Translated, it gives CASSWRDRNYGYTF.

This clonotype was seen many times. In a library made to pick up alpha chains, this beta chain is a stray read with a size that means little. The chain uses TRBV20-1 and TRBJ2-7; 10 bases align to TRBD1. The germline V gene has CDR1 DFQATT and CDR2 SNEGSKA (reference sequence). Trimming removed 3 bases from V and 7 bases from J; junction bases left unmatched: 6. The CDR3 totals 13 residues. CDR3 loop: CSARADRGREQYF. CDR3 coding DNA: TGCAGTGCTAGGGCTGACAGGGGGCGGGAGCAGTACTTC.

In its sample, this clonotype ranks as medium-sized. Since the library was made to target alpha chains, this beta chain is a stray read and its abundance is not meaningful. The chain has TRBV20-1 and TRBJ2-5, with D maybe TRBD1 (6 bases). CDR1 is DFQATT and CDR2 is SNEGSKA in the germline V gene (reference sequence). This CDR3 contains 15 residues. V was trimmed by 0 bases and J by 5 bases, leaving 16 bases between them. CDR3 sequence reads: CSARDFGQGLETQYF. In nucleotides, the CDR3 is TGCAGTGCTAGAGATTTTGGGCAGGGGTTGGAGACCCAGTACTTC.

This clonotype was seen a few times. This beta chain turned up in a library designed for alpha chains; as an off-target read, its abundance says little. This rearrangement joins TRBV6-6 to TRBJ2-5; D possibly corresponds to TRBD1 (6 bases). The CDR3 is 15 amino acids. The V and J ends lost 3 bases and 3 bases respectively, with 14 bases between them. Germline CDR1 and CDR2: MNHNY and SVGAGI (reference sequence). In DNA, the CDR3 is TGTGCCAGCAGTTATGGAAGAGGGACAAAAGAGACCCAGTACTTC. It specifies CASSYGRGTKETQYF.

On this clonotype: Little can be read into the size of this beta chain, an off-target read in a library designed for alpha chains. This chain joins TRBV12-3 or TRBV12-4 and TRBJ2-5; 7 bases match TRBD1. The CDR3 length is 14 residues. Trimming removed 5 bases from V and 3 bases from J; junction bases left unmatched: 6. CDR3 protein: CASSQQGMKETQYF. The DNA for the CDR3 is TGTGCCAGCAGTCAACAGGGGATGAAAGAGACCCAGTACTTC.

This clonotype was counted many times. Since the library was made to target alpha chains, this beta chain is a stray read and its abundance is not meaningful. The rearrangement links TRBV2 to TRBJ2-7; no clear D. Trimming removed 5 bases from V and 4 bases from J, with 9 bases in between. CDR3 length: 12 amino acids. Looked up from germline, CDR1 is SNHLY and CDR2 is FYNNEI. In nucleotides, the CDR3 is TGTGCCAGCAGTCCAAATGTATACGAGCAGTACTTC. Its translation is CASSPNVYEQYF. The variable domain in full, completed from reference TRBV2 and TRBJ2-7, reads EPEVTQTPSHQVTQMGQEVILRCVPISNHLYFYWYRQILGQKVEFLVSFYNNEISEKSEIFDDQFSVERPDGSNFTLKIRSTKLEDSAMYFCASSPNVYEQYFGPGTRLTVT.

In its sample, this clonotype was seen many times. This beta chain came through as a stray read in a library set up for alpha chains, and its size says little. The chain uses TRBV7-3 and TRBJ1-1, with a tentative D call TRBD1 (6 bases). CDR3 size: 14 residues. Per the germline V gene, CDR1 is SGHTA and CDR2 is FQGTGA. Trimming took 5 bases from V and 0 from J, leaving 10 bases between them. CDR3 coding DNA: TGTGCCAGCAGCATCGGACAGATGAACACTGAAGCTTTCTTT. This sequence encodes CASSIGQMNTEAFF.

There are many counts of this clonotype. This beta chain is an unintended read in a library built for alpha chains; its size means little. The chain has TRBV7-2 and TRBJ1-3; 7 bases fit TRBD1. CDR3 length: 17 residues. The germline V gene encodes CDR1 SGHTA and CDR2 FQGNSA. V lost 5 bases, J lost 0 bases, and 10 bases stayed unmatched. CDR3: CASSRGGTAASGNTIYF. CDR3 DNA: TGTGCCAGCAGCCGGGGGGGGACAGCCGCCTCTGGAAACACCATATATTTT.

This clonotype has a count of ten or more. Since the library was made to target alpha chains, this beta chain is a stray read and its abundance is not meaningful. The CDR3 is CASSSTRTPPYEQYF. In DNA, the CDR3 is TGTGCCAGCAGTTCCACCCGGACGCCCCCCTACGAGCAGTACTTC. The chain is built from TRBV27 and TRBJ2-7, with D unresolved. This CDR3 has 15 residues. V lost 4 bases and J 2 bases, leaving 15 bases between the germline ends. CDR1 MNHEY and CDR2 SMNVEV come from the germline V gene (reference sequence).

This clonotype appeared many times. An end of the junction differs from the germline gene, which may be a read error. This beta chain is a stray read from a library made for alpha chains; its abundance is not meaningful. The chain's CDR3 is CATNREYAGGRLQPQHF. For the CDR3, the DNA is TGTGCCACCAACAGAGAATATGCAGGGGGGCGATTGCAGCCCCAGCATTTT. The chain combines TRBV15 with TRBJ1-5, with 7 bases that match TRBD1. Germline V gives CDR1 LNHNV, CDR2 YYDKDF (reference sequence). CDR3 length: 17 amino acids.

Many counts were recorded for this clonotype. With the library built for alpha chains, this beta chain is off target and its frequency is not meaningful. The chain carries TRBV27 and TRBJ2-7; unclear D gene. This CDR3 has 12 residues. Trimming took 0 bases from V and 4 from J, leaving 4 bases between them. Germline lookup yields CDR1 MNHEY and CDR2 SMNVEV (reference sequence). The CDR3 here is CASSLSSYEQYF. The CDR3 DNA is TGTGCCAGCAGTTTATCTTCTTACGAGCAGTACTTC.

This clonotype is medium-sized (0.01 to 0.1%). This beta chain appears as a stray read in a library generated for alpha chains; its size is not informative. The chain combines TRBV29-1 with TRBJ2-3; the D is unclear. This CDR3 has 14 amino acids. V lost 4 bases to trimming and J lost 0 bases, with 11 bases between them. In germline, CDR1 is SQVTM, CDR2 ANQGSEA. The CDR3 region has the DNA TGCAGCGTTGGCATTTGGCCCAGCACAGATACGCAGTATTTT. Translating it yields CSVGIWPSTDTQYF.

A remark on this clonotype: This beta chain represents an off-target read in a library built for alpha chains; its size is of limited meaning. The rearrangement joins TRBV4-2 to TRBJ2-2, with TRBD1 as a possible D gene (5 bases). Trimming pared 0 bases from V and 5 bases from J, leaving 10 bases between. CDR1 and CDR2 from the germline V gene are LGHNA and YNFKEQ. CDR3 length: 15 amino acids. In DNA, the CDR3 is TGTGCCAGCAGCCAAGATATGGGGCAAACCGGGGAGCTGTTTTTT. It translates to CASSQDMGQTGELFF.

Many counts were recorded for this clonotype. Because this beta chain is a stray read in a library intended to capture alpha chains, its abundance should not be given much weight. The gene calls are TRBV7-9 and TRBJ2-3, with 8 nucleotides matching TRBD2. This CDR3 has 15 amino acids. Germline V CDR1 and CDR2: SEHNR, FQNEAQ (reference sequence). Losses at the gene ends were 5 bases for V and 0 bases for J; bases not matched to a gene: 4. The DNA for the CDR3 is TGTGCCAGCAGCCAAGCGGGGGTTAGCACAGATACGCAGTATTTT. Protein product: CASSQAGVSTDTQYF.

In its sample, this clonotype was seen a few times. This beta chain is a stray sequence in a library constructed for alpha chains; its clone size is not meaningful. The chain employs TRBV6-6 and TRBJ2-1; possibly TRBD1 or TRBD2 for D (7 bases each). Trimming removed 1 base from V and 5 bases from J, with 12 bases in between. There are 15 residues in the CDR3. The germline CDR1 and CDR2 sequences are MNHNY and SVGAGI (reference sequence). The CDR3 reads CASSYFQGGDNEQFF. In nucleotides, the CDR3 is TGTGCCAGCAGTTACTTTCAGGGGGGGGACAATGAGCAGTTCTTC.

This clonotype is medium-sized (0.01 to 0.1%). The library was prepared for alpha chains; this beta chain is a stray read, so its frequency means little. The V gene is TRBV15, the J gene TRBJ2-3, with D hard to call. CDR3 length: 12 amino acids. CDR1 is LNHNV and CDR2 is YYDKDF in the germline V gene (reference sequence). Trimming removed 0 bases at V and 6 bases at J, with 4 bases between. The CDR3 DNA reads TGTGCCACCAGCAGAGATGAGGATACGCAGTATTTT. Amino acids: CATSRDEDTQYF.

This clonotype is judged medium-sized (0.01 to 0.1%). The size of this beta chain means little, since it is a stray read in a library made for alpha chains. The chain employs TRBV24-1 and TRBJ2-3, with TRBD2 as a possible D gene (6 bases). The germline V and J ends were trimmed by 4 bases and 0 bases, with 22 bases remaining between them. The CDR3 extends over 19 amino acids. Germline CDR1 KGHDR, CDR2 SFDVKD. Here the CDR3 reads CATSDPGWSSGLSTDTQYF. The CDR3 bases are TGTGCCACCAGTGACCCCGGGTGGTCGAGCGGGTTAAGCACAGATACGCAGTATTTT.

This clonotype appeared many times. Since it is a stray read in a library aimed at alpha chains, this beta chain has a size that is not meaningful. V gene TRBV29-1 combines with J gene TRBJ2-1; tentative D call: TRBD2 (7 bases). The V and J ends lost 7 bases and 6 bases respectively, with 22 bases between them. The germline V gene has CDR1 SQVTM and CDR2 ANQGSEA. The CDR3 loop spans 15 amino acids. CDR3 region: CSAPPPGGNGNEQFF. The CDR3 nucleotides read TGCAGCGCCCCGCCCCCGGGGGGCAACGGCAATGAGCAGTTCTTC.

Many counts were recorded for this clonotype. This beta chain appears as a stray read in a library generated for alpha chains; its size is not informative. The chain uses TRBV5-6 and TRBJ2-5, with a possible D match to TRBD1 (5 bases). CDR1 is SGHDT, CDR2 YYEEEE, per germline. Trimming removed 2 bases at V and 4 bases at J, with 12 bases between. The CDR3 consists of 14 residues. The chain's CDR3 is CASSFTGRRETQYF. CDR3 sequence (DNA): TGTGCCAGCAGCTTCACAGGCCGGAGAGAGACCCAGTACTTC. Full variable domain (missing parts from reference TRBV5-6 and TRBJ2-5): DAGVTQSPTHLIKTRGQQVTLRCSPKSGHDTVSWYQQALGQGPQFIFQYYEEEERQRGNFPDRFSGHQFPNYSSELNVNALLLGDSALYLCASSFTGRRETQYFGPGTRLLVL.

By its share, this clonotype is medium-sized. This beta chain was picked up by a library intended for alpha chains and is off target, so its count carries little meaning. This chain joins TRBV29-1 and TRBJ1-5, with D possibly TRBD1 on 6 matching bases. The germline V gene has CDR1 SQVTM and CDR2 ANQGSEA. Trimming stripped 4 bases from V and 5 bases from J, with 9 bases between. CDR3 length equals 12 residues. Here the CDR3 reads CSVGGADQPQHF. The CDR3 nucleotides are TGCAGCGTTGGGGGGGCCGATCAGCCCCAGCATTTT. Drawing the rest from reference TRBV29-1 and TRBJ1-5, the complete variable domain is SAVISQKPSRDICQRGTSLTIQCQVDSQVTMMFWYRQQPGQSLTLIATANQGSEATYESGFVIDKFPISRPNLTFSTLTVSNMSPEDSSIYLCSVGGADQPQHFGDGTRLSIL.